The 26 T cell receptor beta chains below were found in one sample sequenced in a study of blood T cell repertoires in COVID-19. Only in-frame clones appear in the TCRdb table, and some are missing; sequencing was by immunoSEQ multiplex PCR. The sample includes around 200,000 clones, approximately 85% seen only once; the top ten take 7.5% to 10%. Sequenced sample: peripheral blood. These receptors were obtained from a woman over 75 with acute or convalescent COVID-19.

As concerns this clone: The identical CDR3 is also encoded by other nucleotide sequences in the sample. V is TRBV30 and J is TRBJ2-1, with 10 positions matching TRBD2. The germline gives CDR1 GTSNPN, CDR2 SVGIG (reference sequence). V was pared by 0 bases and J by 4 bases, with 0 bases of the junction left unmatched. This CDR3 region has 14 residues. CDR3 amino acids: CAWSVLAGYNEQFF. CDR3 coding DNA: TGTGCCTGGAGTGTACTAGCGGGGTACAATGAGCAGTTCTTC.

The CDR3 loop is CASSLVSGGHYEQYF. The DNA of the CDR3 is TGTGCCAGCAGCTTAGTCAGCGGGGGGCACTACGAGCAGTACTTC. This rearrangement joins TRBV7-9 to TRBJ2-7, with 9 nucleotides matching TRBD2. The CDR3 totals 15 residues. V lost 1 base and J lost 3; bases outside the gene matches: 4. CDR1 is SEHNR, CDR2 FQNEAQ, per germline (reference sequence).

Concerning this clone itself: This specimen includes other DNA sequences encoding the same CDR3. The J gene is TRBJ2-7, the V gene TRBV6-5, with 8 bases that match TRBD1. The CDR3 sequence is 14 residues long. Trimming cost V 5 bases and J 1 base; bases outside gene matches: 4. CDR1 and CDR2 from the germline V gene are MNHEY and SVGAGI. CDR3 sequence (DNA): TGTGCCAGCAGTCGGGACAGGTCGTCCTACGAGCAGTACTTC. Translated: CASSRDRSSYEQYF.

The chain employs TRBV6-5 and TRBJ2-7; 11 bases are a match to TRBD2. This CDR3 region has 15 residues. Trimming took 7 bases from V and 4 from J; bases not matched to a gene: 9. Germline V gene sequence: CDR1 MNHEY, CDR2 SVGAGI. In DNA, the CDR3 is TGTGCCAGCACCTCTGCTAGCGGGAGGACATACGAGCAGTACTTC. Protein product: CASTSASGRTYEQYF.

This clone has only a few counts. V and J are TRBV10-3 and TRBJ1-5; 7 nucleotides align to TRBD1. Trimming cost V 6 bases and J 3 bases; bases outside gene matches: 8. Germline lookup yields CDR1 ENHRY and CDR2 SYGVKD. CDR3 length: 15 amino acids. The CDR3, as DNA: TGTGCCATCAGAAGAGGCCAGGGGGACAATCAGCCCCAGCATTTT. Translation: CAIRRGQGDNQPQHF.

CDR3 sequence (DNA): TGTGCCAGCAGCAGTGGAGGGACAGCTAATGAAAAACTGTTTTTT. Encoded protein: CASSSGGTANEKLFF. The chain uses TRBV5-5 and TRBJ1-4, with TRBD1 matching over 7 bases. CDR3 length: 15 residues. The V gene end was trimmed by 4 bases and the J gene end by 3 bases; junction bases not matched to a gene: 6. The germline V gene has CDR1 SGHKS and CDR2 YYEKEE (reference sequence).

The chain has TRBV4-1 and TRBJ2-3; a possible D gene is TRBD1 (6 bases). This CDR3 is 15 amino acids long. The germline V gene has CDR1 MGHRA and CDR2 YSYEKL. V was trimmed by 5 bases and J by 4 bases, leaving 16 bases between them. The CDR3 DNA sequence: TGCGCCAGCAGCAACAGGGCAGACGGCGCAGATACGCAGTATTTT. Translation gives CASSNRADGADTQYF.

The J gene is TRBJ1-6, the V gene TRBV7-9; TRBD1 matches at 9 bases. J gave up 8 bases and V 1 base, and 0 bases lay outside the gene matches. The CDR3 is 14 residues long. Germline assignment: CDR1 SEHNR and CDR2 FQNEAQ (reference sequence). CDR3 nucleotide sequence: TGTGCCAGCAGCTTAGGACAGGGGGATTCACCCCTCCACTTT. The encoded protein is CASSLGQGDSPLHF.

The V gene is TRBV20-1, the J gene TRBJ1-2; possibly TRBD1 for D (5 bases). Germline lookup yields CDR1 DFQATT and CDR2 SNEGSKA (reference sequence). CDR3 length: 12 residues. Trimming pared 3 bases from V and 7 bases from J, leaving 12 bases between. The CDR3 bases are TGCAGTGCTAGTCTGGGGACTGGTGGCTACACCTTC. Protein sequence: CSASLGTGGYTF.

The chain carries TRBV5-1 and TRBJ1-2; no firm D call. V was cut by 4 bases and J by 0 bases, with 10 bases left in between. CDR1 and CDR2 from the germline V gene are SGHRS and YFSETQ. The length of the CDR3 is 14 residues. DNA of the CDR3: TGCGCCAGCAGCACCGGTGCTCCTAACTATGGCTACACCTTC. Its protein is CASSTGAPNYGYTF.

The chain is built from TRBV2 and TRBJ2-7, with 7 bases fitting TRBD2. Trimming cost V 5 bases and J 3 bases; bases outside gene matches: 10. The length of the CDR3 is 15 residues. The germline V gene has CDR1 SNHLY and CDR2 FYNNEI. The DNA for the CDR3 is TGTGCCAGCAGTTTGCGGCGGGAGATAAGCTACGAGCAGTACTTC. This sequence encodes CASSLRREISYEQYF.

CDR3 DNA: TGTGCCAGCAGCTTAGGGCAGGTGTTAAATGAAAAACTGTTTTTT. It yields the protein CASSLGQVLNEKLFF. The chain recombines TRBV7-8 with TRBJ1-4; no clear D. CDR1 and CDR2 (germline): SGHVS, FQNEAQ. V was shortened by 1 base and J by 5 bases, with 11 bases between the two germline ends. CDR3 length equals 15 residues.

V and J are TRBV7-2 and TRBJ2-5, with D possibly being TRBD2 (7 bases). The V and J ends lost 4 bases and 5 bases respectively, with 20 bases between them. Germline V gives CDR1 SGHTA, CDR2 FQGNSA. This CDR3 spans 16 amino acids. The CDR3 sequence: CASSSRGARVGETQYF. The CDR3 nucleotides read TGTGCCAGCAGCTCCCGGGGGGCGAGGGTTGGGGAGACCCAGTACTTC.

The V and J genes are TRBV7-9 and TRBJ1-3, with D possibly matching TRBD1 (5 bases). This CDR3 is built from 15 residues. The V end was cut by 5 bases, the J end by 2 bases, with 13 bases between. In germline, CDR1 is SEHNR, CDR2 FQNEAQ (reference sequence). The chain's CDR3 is CASSPLGVTGNTIYF. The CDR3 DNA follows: TGTGCCAGCAGCCCTTTAGGGGTTACTGGAAACACCATATATTTT.

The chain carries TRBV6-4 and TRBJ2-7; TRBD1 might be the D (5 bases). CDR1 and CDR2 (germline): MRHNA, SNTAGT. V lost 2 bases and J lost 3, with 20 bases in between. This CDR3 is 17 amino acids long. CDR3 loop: CASSDHIGHELLYEQYF. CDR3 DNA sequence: TGTGCCAGCAGTGACCATATCGGACACGAGTTACTCTACGAGCAGTACTTC.

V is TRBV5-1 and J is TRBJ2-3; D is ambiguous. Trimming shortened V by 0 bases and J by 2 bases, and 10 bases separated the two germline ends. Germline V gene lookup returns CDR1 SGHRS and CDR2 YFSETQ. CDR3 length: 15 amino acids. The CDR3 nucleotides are TGCGCCAGCAGCTTGGCCGAGGCGGTCACAGATACGCAGTATTTT. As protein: CASSLAEAVTDTQYF.

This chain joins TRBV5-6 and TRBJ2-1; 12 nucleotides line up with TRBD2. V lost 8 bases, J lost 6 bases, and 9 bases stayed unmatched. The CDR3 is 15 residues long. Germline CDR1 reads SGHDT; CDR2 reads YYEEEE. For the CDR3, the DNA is TGTGCCAGTGACCTAGCGGGGGGGCTAAGCAATGAGCAGTTCTTC. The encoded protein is CASDLAGGLSNEQFF. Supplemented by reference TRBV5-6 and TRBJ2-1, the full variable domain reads DAGVTQSPTHLIKTRGQQVTLRCSPKSGHDTVSWYQQALGQGPQFIFQYYEEEERQRGNFPDRFSGHQFPNYSSELNVNALLLGDSALYLCASDLAGGLSNEQFFGPGTRLTVL.

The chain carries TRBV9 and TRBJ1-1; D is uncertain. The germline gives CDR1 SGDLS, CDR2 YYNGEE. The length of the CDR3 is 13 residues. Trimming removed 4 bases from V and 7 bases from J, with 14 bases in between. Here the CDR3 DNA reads TGTGCCAGCAGCTCTGTCGCAGGTATTGAAGCTTTCTTT. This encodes CASSSVAGIEAFF. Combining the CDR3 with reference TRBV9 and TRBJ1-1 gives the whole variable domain DSGVTQTPKHLITATGQRVTLRCSPRSGDLSVYWYQQSLDQGLQFLIQYYNGEERAKGNILERFSAQQFPDLHSELNLSSLELGDSALYFCASSSVAGIEAFFGQGTRLTVV.

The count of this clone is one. CDR3 region: CATSGDRGYEQYF. For the CDR3, the DNA is TGTGCCACCAGCGGGGACAGGGGCTACGAGCAGTACTTC. This chain joins TRBV15 and TRBJ2-7, with 10 bases identical to TRBD1. In germline, CDR1 is LNHNV, CDR2 YYDKDF (reference sequence). The CDR3 is made up of 13 amino acids. V dropped 5 bases and J dropped 3; count of bases not matched to a gene: 1.

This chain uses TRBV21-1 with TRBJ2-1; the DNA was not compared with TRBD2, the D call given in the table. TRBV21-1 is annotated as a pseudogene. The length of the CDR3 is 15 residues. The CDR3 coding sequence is TGTGCCAGCAGCGAGGGACTAGCGGGAGCCAATGAGCAGTTCTTC. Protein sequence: CASSEGLAGANEQFF.

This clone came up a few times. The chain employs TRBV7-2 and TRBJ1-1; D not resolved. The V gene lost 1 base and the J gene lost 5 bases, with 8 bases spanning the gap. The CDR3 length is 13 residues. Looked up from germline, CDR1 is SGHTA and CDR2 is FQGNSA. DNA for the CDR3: TGTGCCAGCAGCTTAGTTCGAGCAACTGAAGCTTTCTTT. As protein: CASSLVRATEAFF.

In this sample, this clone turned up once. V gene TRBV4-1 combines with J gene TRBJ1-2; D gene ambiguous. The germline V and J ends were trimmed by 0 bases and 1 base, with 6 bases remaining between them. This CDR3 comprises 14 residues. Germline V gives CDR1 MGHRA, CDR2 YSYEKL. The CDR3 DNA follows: TGCGCCAGCAGCCAAGAACGGGTTAACTATGGCTACACCTTC. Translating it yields CASSQERVNYGYTF.

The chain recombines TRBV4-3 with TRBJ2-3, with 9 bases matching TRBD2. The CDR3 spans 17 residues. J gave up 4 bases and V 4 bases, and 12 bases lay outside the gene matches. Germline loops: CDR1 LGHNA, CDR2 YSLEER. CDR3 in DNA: TGCGCCAGCAGCCTGAGGTGGCGGGGGGGGCCGTCAGATACGCAGTATTTT. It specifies CASSLRWRGGPSDTQYF.

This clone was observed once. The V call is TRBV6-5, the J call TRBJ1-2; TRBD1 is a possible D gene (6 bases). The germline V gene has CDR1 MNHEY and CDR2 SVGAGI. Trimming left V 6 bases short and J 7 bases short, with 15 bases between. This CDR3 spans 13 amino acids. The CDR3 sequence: CASSLQGQRGYTF. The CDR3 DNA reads TGTGCCAGCAGCCTACAGGGCCAACGTGGCTACACCTTC.

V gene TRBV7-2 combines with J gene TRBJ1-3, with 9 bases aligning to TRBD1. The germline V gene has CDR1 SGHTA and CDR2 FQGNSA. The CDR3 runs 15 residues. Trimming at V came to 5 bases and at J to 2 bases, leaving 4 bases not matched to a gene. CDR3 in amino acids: CASSPRTGAGNTIYF. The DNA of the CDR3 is TGTGCCAGCAGCCCGCGGACAGGGGCTGGAAACACCATATATTTT.

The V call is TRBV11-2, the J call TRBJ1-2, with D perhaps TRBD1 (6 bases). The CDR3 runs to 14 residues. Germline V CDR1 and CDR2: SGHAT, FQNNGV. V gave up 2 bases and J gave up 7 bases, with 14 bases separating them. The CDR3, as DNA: TGTGCCAGCAGCTTACCGGGGGGCGGCGGTGGCTACACCTTC. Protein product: CASSLPGGGGGYTF.